The present TCR beta chain was sequenced within a study of cytotoxic CD8 clonotypes in ibrutinib-treated CLL. Study information: The patients, over ten relapsed/refractory and 15 treatment-naive, included about 18 who were IGHV unmutated.

Generated by immunoSEQ multiplex PCR, the TCRdb table keeps only in-frame clones and is missing some. The sample holds more than 200,000 clones; around three quarters are singletons and the top ten take approximately 15%. CDR3 length: 11 residues. The germline V gene has CDR1 GTSNPN and CDR2 SVGIG (reference sequence). V was pared by 3 bases and J by 6 bases, with 9 bases between. The sequenced sample was PBMCs, obtained after 24 months of ibrutinib treatment. The chain recombines TRBV30 with TRBJ2-7; D uncertain. The source of this sequence is a human donor with chronic lymphocytic leukemia. The CDR3: CAWSARVEQYF. The CDR3 nucleotides are TGTGCCTGGAGCGCCCGGGTCGAGCAGTACTTC.